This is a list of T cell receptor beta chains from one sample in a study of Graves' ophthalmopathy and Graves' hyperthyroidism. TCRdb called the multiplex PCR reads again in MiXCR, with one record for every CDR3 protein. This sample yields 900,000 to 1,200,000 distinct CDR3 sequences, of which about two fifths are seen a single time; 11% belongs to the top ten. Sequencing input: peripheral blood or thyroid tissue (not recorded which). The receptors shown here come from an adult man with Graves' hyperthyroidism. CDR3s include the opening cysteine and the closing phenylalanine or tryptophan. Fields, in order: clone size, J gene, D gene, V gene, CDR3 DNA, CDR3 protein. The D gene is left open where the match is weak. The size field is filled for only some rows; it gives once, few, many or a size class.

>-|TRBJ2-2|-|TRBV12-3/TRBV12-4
TGTGCCAGCAGTTGGGGTGGGTCCGGGGAGCTGTTTTTT
CASSWGGSGELFF
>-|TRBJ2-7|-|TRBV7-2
TGTGCCAGCAGCGTAGGGTGGGGGGCGAGCAACGAGCAGTACTTC
CASSVGWGASNEQYF
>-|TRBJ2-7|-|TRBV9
TGTGCCAGCAGCCGAAGGGGGGAGGACGGAGGCGAGCAGTACTTC
CASSRRGEDGGEQYF
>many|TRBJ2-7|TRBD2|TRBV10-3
TGTGCCATCAGTGAGAGGAGGTGGGAGGGCCCCAACGAGCAGTACTTC
CAISERRWEGPNEQYF
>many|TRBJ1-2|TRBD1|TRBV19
TGTGCCAGTAGTACAGGGACAGGGTCGGACTATGGCTACACCTTC
CASSTGTGSDYGYTF
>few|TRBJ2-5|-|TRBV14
TGTGCCAGCAGCCACAGTGGCGGCAGACAAGAGACCCAGTACTTC
CASSHSGGRQETQYF
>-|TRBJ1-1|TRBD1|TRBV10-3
TGTGCCACCGGGGCGACAGGGGTTTTGAACACTGAAGCTTTCTTT
CATGATGVLNTEAFF
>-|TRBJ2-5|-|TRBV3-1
TGTGCCAGCAGCTTAGGGTCGAGAGACCAAGTGACCCAGTACTTC
CASSLGSRDQVTQYF
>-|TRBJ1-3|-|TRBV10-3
TGTGCCATCAGTGATCGGGGAACGAGCTCTGGAAACACCATATATTTT
CAISDRGTSSGNTIYF
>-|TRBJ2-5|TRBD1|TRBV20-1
TGCAGTGCTAGAGCACAGGGGGCTCCAGCCCAGTACTTC
CSARAQGAPAQYF
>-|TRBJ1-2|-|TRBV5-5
TGTGCCAGCACCGCTTCTGGACCTAACTATGGCTACACCTTC
CASTASGPNYGYTF
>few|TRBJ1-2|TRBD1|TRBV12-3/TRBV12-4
TGTGCCAGCAGGACAGGGGGCGACTATGGCTACACCTTC
CASRTGGDYGYTF
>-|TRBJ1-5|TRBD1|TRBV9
TGTGCCAGCGGAGAAGGGGGCTCCAATCAGCCCCAGCATTTT
CASGEGGSNQPQHF
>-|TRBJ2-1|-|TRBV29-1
TGCAGCGTGCACCACAATGAGCAGTTCTTC
CSVHHNEQFF
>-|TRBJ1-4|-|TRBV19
TGTGCCAGTAGTACCTTCGAACAGGGCGCAAAGGGGAAAGAAAAACTGTTTTTT
CASSTFEQGAKGKEKLFF
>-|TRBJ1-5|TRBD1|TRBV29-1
TGCAGCGTTCGGACAGGGCATCAGCCCCAGCATTTT
CSVRTGHQPQHF
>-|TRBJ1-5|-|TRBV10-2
TGCGCCAGCAGTGAGCCGGGAAACACACCCCATCAGCCCCAGCATTTT
CASSEPGNTPHQPQHF
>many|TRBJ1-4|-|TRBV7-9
TGTGCCAGCACCAACGTGATGGGGCCTAATGAAAAACTGTTTTTT
CASTNVMGPNEKLFF
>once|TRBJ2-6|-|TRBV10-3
TGTGCCAGCAGTCCCCTCCGGGACCGCTCTGGGGCCAACGTCCTGACTTTC
CASSPLRDRSGANVLTF
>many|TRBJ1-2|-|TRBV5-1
TGCGCCAGCAGCTTGGAGGGGCGGCTATCCTATGGCTACACCTTC
CASSLEGRLSYGYTF
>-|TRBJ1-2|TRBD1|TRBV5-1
TGCGCCAGCAGCTTGGAGGGACAGGGGTTATGGGGCTACACCTTC
CASSLEGQGLWGYTF
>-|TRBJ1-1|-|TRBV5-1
TGCGCCAGCAGCTCCCCCGGGGTCACTGAAGCTTTCTTT
CASSSPGVTEAFF
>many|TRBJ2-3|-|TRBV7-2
TGTGCCAGCAGGCTTGTTTCCGATACGCAGTATTTT
CASRLVSDTQYF
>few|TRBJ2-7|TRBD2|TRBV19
TGTGCCAGTAGTATTGGTTCGAGCGGGGGATCCTACGAGCAGTACTTC
CASSIGSSGGSYEQYF
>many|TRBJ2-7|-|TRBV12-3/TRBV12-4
TGTGCCAGCAGTTACTCCGCAGGGAGCGAGCAGTACTTC
CASSYSAGSEQYF
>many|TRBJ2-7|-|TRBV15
TGTGCCACCAGCAGAGATTTGGGTCCTACCCACTACGAGCAGTACTTC
CATSRDLGPTHYEQYF
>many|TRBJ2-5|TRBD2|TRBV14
TGTGCCAGCAGCCAAGAAGCGGGAGGGGAAGAGACCCAGTACTTC
CASSQEAGGEETQYF
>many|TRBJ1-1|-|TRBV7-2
TGCGCCAGCAGCTCAAGGGGCCGCACTGAAGCTTTCTTT
CASSSRGRTEAFF
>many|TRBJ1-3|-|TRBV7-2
TGTGCCAGCAGCTTAGTGGGCGGGGGCTCTGGAAACACCATATATTTT
CASSLVGGGSGNTIYF